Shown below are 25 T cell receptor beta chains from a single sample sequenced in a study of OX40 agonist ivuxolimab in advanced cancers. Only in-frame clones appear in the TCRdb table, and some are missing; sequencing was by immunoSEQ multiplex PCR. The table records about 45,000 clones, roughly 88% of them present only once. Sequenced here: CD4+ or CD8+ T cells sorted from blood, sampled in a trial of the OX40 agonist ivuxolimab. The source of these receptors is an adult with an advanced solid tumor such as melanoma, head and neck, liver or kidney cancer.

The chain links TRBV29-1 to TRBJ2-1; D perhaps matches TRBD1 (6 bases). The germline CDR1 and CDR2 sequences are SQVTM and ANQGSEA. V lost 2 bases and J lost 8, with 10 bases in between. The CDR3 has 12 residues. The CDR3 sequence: CSVELGGDEQFF. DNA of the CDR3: TGCAGCGTTGAACTAGGGGGAGATGAGCAGTTCTTC.

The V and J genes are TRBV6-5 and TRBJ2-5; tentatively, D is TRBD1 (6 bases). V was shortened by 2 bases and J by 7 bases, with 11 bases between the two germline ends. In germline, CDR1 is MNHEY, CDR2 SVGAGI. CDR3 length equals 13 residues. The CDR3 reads CASSYDRLGTQYF. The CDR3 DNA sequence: TGTGCCAGCAGTTACGACAGGCTGGGGACCCAGTACTTC.

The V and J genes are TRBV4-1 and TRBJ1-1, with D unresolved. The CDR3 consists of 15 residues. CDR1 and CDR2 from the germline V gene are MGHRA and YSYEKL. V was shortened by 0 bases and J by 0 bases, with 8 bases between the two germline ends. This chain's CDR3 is CASSQELALNTEAFF. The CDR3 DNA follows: TGCGCCAGCAGCCAAGAACTGGCCCTGAACACTGAAGCTTTCTTT.

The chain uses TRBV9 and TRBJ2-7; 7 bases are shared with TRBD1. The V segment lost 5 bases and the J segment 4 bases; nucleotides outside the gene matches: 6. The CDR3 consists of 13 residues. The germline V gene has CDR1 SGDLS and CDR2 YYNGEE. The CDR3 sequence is CASSEGQNYEQYF. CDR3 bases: TGTGCCAGCAGTGAGGGACAGAATTACGAGCAGTACTTC.

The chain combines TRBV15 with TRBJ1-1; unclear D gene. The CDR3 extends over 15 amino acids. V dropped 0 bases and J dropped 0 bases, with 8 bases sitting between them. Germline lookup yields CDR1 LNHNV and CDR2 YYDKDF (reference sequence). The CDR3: CATSRDLGLNTEAFF. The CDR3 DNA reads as TGTGCCACCAGCAGAGATCTGGGGTTGAACACTGAAGCTTTCTTT.

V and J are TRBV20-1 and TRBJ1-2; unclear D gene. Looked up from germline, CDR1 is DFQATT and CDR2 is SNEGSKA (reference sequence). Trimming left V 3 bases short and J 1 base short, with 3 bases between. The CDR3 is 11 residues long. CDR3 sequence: CSARRNYGYTF. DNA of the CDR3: TGCAGTGCTAGGCGTAACTATGGCTACACCTTC.

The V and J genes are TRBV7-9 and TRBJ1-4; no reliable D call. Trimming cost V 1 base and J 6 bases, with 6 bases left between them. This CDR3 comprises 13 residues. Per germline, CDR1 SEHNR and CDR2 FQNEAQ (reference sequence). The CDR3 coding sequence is TGTGCCAGCAGCTTAGTTGAGGATGAAAAACTGTTTTTT. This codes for CASSLVEDEKLFF.

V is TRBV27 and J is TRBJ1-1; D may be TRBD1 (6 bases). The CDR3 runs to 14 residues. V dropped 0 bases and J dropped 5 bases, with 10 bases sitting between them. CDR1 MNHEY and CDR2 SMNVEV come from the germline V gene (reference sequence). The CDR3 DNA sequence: TGTGCCAGCAGTTTATCGAGGGGGGGGACTGAAGCTTTCTTT. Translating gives CASSLSRGGTEAFF.

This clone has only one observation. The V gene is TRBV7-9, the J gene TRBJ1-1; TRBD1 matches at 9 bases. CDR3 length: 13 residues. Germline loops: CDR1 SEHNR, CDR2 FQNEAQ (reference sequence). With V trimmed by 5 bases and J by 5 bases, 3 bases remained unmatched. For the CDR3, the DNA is TGTGCCAGCAGCCCCGGGACAGGGACTGAAGCTTTCTTT. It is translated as CASSPGTGTEAFF.

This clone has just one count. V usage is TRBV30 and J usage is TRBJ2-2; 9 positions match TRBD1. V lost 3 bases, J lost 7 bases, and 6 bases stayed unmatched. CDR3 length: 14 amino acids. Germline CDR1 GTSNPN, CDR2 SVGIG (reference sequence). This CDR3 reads CAWRTGQGIGELFF. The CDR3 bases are TGTGCCTGGAGGACGGGACAGGGCATCGGGGAGCTGTTTTTT.

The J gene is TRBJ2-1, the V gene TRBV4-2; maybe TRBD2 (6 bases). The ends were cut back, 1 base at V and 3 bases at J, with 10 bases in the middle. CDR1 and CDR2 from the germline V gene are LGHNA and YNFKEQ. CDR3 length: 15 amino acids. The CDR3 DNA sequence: TGTGCCAGCAGCCAAGGGGTAGCGGACTACAATGAGCAGTTCTTC. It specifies CASSQGVADYNEQFF.

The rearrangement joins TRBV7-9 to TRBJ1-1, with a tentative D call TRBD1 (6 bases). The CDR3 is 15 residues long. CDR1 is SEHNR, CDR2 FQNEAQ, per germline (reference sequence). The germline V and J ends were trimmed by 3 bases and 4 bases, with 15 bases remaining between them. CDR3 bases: TGTGCCAGCAGCTTCCCCGGGGGCGGGGGCACTGAAGCTTTCTTT. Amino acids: CASSFPGGGGTEAFF.

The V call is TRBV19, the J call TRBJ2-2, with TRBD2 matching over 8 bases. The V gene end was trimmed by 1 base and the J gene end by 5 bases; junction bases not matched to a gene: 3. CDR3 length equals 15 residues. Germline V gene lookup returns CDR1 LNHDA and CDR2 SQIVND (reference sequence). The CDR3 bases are TGTGCCAGTAGTATAGTGGCTAGCGGGACCGGGGAGCTGTTTTTT. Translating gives CASSIVASGTGELFF.

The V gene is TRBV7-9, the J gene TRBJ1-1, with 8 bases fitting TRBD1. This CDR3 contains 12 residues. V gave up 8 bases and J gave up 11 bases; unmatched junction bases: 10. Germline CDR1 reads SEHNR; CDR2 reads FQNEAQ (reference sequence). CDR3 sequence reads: CASGKTGVVAFF. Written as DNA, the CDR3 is TGTGCCAGCGGGAAGACAGGGGTTGTCGCTTTCTTT.

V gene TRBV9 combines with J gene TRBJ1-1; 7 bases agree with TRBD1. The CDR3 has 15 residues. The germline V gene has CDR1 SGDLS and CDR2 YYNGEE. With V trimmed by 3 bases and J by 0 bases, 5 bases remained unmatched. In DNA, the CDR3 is TGTGCCAGCAGCGCAATGGGACAGATGAACACTGAAGCTTTCTTT. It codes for CASSAMGQMNTEAFF.

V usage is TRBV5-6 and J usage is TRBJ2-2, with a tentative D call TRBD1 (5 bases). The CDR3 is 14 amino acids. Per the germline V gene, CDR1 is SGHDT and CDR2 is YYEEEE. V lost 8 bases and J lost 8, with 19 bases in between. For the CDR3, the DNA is TGTGCCAGTAGCACCTCGTGGGGCTCGGGGGAGCTGTTTTTT. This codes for CASSTSWGSGELFF.

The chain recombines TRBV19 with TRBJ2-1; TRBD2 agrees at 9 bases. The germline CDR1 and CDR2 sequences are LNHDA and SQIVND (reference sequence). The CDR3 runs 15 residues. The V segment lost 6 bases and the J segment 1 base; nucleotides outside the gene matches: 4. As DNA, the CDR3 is TGTGCCAGTAGCCTAAGCGGGGGGTCCTACAATGAGCAGTTCTTC. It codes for CASSLSGGSYNEQFF.

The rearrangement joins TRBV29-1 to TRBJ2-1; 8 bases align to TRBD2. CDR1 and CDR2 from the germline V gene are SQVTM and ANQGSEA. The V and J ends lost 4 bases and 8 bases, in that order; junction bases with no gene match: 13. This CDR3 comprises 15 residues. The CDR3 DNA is TGCAGCGTTGTTTCGGGACTAGAGACCCCCTATGAGCAGTTCTTC. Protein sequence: CSVVSGLETPYEQFF.

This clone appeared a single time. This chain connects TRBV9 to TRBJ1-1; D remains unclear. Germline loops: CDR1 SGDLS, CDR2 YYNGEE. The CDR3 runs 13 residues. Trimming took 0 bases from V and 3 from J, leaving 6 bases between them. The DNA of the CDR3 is TGTGCCAGCAGCGTAGGGAAATACACTGAAGCTTTCTTT. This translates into CASSVGKYTEAFF. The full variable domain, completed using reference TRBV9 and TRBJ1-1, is DSGVTQTPKHLITATGQRVTLRCSPRSGDLSVYWYQQSLDQGLQFLIQYYNGEERAKGNILERFSAQQFPDLHSELNLSSLELGDSALYFCASSVGKYTEAFFGQGTRLTVV.

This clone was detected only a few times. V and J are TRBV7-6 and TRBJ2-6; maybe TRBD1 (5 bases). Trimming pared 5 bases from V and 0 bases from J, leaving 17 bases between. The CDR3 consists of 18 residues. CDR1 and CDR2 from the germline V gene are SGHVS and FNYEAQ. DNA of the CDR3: TGTGCCAGCAGCCCGGTCAGGGATTCCGCCTCTGGGGCCAACGTCCTGACTTTC. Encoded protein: CASSPVRDSASGANVLTF.

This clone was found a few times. Written as DNA, the CDR3 is TGCAGCGTTGTGGCAGGGAACACTGAAGCTTTCTTT. It is translated as CSVVAGNTEAFF. The genes are TRBV29-1 and TRBJ1-1; D unclear. Germline V lookup: CDR1 SQVTM, CDR2 ANQGSEA. CDR3 size: 12 residues. The V end was cut by 4 bases, the J end by 1 base, with 7 bases between. Full variable domain (remainder filled in from reference TRBV29-1 and TRBJ1-1): SAVISQKPSRDICQRGTSLTIQCQVDSQVTMMFWYRQQPGQSLTLIATANQGSEATYESGFVIDKFPISRPNLTFSTLTVSNMSPEDSSIYLCSVVAGNTEAFFGQGTRLTVV.

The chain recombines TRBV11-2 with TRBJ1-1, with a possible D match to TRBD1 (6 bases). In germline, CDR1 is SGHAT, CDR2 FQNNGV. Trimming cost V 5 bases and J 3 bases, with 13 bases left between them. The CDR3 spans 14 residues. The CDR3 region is CASSPGGQYTEAFF. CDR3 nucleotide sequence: TGTGCCAGCAGCCCCGGGGGGCAGTACACTGAAGCTTTCTTT.

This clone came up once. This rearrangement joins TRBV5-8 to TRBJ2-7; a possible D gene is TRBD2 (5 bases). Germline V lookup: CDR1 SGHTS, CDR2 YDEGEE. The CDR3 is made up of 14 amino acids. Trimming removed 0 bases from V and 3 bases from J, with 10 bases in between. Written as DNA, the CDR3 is TGTGCCAGCAGCTTGGTTACGAGGGACTACGAGCAGTACTTC. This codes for CASSLVTRDYEQYF.

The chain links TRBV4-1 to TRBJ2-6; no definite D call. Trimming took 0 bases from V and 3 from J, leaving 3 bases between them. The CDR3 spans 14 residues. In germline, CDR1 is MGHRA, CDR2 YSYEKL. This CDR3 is CASSQDGGANVLTF. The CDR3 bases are TGCGCCAGCAGCCAAGATGGTGGGGCCAACGTCCTGACTTTC.

CDR3 in DNA: TGTGCCAGCAGTTCCAGGGAACTGAACACTGAAGCTTTCTTT. Amino acid sequence: CASSSRELNTEAFF. The rearrangement links TRBV7-9 to TRBJ1-1, with D possibly being TRBD1 (5 bases). From germline, CDR1 is SEHNR and CDR2 FQNEAQ (reference sequence). V lost 6 bases, J lost 0 bases, and 11 bases lay in between. The CDR3 is 14 amino acids.